This T cell receptor (beta chain) was sequenced during a study of vaccination effects on CD4 cells after COVID-19. The assay was immunoSEQ multiplex PCR, and TCRdb's table has in-frame clones only and misses some. The data hold tens of thousands of clones, with 80% to 85% observed a single time. Antigen-specific CD4+ T cells were first expanded with viral peptide pools by the ViraFEST assay and only then sequenced. Scientists isolated CD4+ T cells after a roughly 10-day culture period ended. All study participants received two doses of BNT162b2 or mRNA-1273 vaccine. Comment on this clone: What it recognizes is unknown.

The CDR3 runs 13 residues. Looked up from germline, CDR1 is WNHNN and CDR2 is SYGVQD (reference sequence). Trimming cost V 1 base and J 9 bases, with 10 bases left between them. The rearrangement joins TRBV10-1 to TRBJ2-1; possibly TRBD2 for D (6 bases). This sample comprised CD4+ T cells from PBMCs cultured with SARS-CoV-2 spike peptides, obtained after COVID-19 vaccination. The sequence came from a human donor who received a COVID-19 vaccine. Some clones in this sample may be carry-over from other donors' samples. This chain's CDR3 is CASSEWRAGEQFF. CDR3 nucleotide sequence: TGCGCCAGCAGTGAGTGGAGGGCCGGTGAGCAGTTCTTC.